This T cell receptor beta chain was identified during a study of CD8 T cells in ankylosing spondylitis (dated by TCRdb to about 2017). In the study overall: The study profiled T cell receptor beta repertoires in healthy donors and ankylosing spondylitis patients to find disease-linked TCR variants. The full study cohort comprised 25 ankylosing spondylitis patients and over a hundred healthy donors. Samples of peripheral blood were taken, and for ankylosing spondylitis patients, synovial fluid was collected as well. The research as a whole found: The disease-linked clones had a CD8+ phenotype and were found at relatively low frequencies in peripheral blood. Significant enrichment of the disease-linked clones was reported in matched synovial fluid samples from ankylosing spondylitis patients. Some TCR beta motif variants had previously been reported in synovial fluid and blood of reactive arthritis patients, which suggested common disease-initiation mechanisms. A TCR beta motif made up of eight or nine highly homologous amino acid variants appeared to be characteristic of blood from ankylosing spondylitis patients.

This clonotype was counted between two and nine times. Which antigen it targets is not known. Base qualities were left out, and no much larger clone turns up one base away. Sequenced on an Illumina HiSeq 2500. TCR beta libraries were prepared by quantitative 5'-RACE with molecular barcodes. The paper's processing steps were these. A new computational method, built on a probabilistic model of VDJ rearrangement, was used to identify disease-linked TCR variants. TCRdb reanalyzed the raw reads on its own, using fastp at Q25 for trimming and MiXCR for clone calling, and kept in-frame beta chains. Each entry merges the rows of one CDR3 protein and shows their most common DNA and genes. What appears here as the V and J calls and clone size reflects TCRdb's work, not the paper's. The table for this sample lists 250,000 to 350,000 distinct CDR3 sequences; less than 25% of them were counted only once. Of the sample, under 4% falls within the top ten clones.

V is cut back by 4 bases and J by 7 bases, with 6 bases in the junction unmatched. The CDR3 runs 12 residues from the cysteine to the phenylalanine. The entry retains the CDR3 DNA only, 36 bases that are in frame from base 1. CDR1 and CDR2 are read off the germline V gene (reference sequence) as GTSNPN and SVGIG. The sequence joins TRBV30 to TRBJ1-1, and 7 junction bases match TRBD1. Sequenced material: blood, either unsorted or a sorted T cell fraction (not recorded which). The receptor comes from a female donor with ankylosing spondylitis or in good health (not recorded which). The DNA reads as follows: TGTGCCTGGAACTTCGGACAGGATGAAGCTTTCTTT. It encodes CAWNFGQDEAFF.